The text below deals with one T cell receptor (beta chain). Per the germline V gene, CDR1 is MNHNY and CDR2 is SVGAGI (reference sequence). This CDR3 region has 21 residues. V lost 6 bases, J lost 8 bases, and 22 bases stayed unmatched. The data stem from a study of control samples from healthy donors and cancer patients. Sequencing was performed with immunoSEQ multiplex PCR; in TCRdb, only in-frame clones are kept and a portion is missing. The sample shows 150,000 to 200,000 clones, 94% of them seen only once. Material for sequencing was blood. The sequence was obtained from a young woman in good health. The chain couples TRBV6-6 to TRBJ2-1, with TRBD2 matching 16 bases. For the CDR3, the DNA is TGTGCCAGCAGCCCACGCCCGGGGGGACTAGCGGGAGGGGTGGCGAGGGATGAGCAGTTCTTC. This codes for CASSPRPGGLAGGVARDEQFF.